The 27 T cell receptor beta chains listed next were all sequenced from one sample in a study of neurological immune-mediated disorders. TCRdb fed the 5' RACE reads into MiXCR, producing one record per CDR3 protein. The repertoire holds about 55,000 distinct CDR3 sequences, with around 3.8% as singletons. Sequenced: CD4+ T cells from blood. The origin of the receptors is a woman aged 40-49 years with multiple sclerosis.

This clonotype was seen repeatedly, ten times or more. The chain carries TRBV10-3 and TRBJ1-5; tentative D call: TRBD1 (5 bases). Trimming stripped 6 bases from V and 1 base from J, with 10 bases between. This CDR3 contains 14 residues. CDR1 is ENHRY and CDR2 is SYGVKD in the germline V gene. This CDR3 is CAISRQLSNQPQHF. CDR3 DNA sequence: TGTGCCATCAGCCGACAGCTGAGCAATCAGCCCCAGCATTTT.

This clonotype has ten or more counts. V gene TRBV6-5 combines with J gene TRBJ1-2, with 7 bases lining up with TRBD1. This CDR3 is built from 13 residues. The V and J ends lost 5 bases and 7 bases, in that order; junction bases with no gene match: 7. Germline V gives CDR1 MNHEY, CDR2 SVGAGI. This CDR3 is CASSPTGMSGYTF. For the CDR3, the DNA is TGTGCCAGCAGTCCGACAGGGATGAGTGGCTACACCTTC.

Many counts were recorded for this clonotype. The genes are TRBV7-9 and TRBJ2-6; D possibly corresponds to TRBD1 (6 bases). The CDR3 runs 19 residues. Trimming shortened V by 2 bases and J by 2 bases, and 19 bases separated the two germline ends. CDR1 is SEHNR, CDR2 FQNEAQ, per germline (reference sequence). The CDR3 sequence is CASSLLGQGRRPGANVLTF. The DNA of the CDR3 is TGTGCCAGCAGCTTACTGGGCCAGGGGCGGAGGCCTGGGGCCAACGTCCTGACTTTC.

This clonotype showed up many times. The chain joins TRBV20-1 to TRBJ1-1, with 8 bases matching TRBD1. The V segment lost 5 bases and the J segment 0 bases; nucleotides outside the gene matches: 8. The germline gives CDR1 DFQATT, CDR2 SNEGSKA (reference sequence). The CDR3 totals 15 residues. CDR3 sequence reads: CSAFGQGGLNTEAFF. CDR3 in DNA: TGCAGTGCTTTCGGACAGGGCGGGTTGAACACTGAAGCTTTCTTT.

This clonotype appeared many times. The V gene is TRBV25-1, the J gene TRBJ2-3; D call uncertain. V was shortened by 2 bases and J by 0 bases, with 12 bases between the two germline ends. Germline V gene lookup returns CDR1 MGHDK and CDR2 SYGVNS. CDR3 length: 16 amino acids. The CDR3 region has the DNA TGTGCCAGCAGTGAAGGGCCGACCCACAGCACAGATACGCAGTATTTT. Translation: CASSEGPTHSTDTQYF.

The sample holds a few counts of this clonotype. CDR3 nucleotide sequence: TGTGCCAGCTCACCATCGCCCGGGACTCCCAACGAGCAGTACTTC. It is translated as CASSPSPGTPNEQYF. The chain employs TRBV18 and TRBJ2-7, with a tentative D call TRBD2 (6 bases). Per the germline V gene, CDR1 is KGHSH and CDR2 is LQKENI. Trimming pared 2 bases from V and 5 bases from J, leaving 16 bases between. This CDR3 contains 15 residues.

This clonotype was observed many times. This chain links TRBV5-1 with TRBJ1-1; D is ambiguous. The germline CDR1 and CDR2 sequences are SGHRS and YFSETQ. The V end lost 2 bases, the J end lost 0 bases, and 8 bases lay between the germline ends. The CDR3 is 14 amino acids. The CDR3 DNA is TGCGCCAGCAGCTTTCGGTCCATGAACACTGAAGCTTTCTTT. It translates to CASSFRSMNTEAFF.

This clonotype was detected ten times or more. As DNA, the CDR3 is TGTGCCAGCAGCTTAGAGTGGGTAGCTAGCACAGATACGCAGTATTTT. Translation: CASSLEWVASTDTQYF. The genes are TRBV7-2 and TRBJ2-3; D remains unclear. Germline V gene lookup returns CDR1 SGHTA and CDR2 FQGNSA. There are 16 residues in the CDR3. Trimming left V 1 base short and J 0 bases short, with 11 bases between. Drawing the rest from reference TRBV7-2 and TRBJ2-3, the complete variable domain is GAGVSQSPSNKVTEKGKDVELRCDPISGHTALYWYRQSLGQGLEFLIYFQGNSAPDKSGLPSDRFSAERTGGSVSTLTIQRTQQEDSAVYLCASSLEWVASTDTQYFGPGTRLTVL.

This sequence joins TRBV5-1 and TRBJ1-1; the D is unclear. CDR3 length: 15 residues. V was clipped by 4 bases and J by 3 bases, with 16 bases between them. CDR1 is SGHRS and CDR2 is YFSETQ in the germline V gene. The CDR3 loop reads CASSPSTTGDTEAFF. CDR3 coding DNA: TGCGCCAGCAGCCCTTCCACAACCGGGGACACTGAAGCTTTCTTT.

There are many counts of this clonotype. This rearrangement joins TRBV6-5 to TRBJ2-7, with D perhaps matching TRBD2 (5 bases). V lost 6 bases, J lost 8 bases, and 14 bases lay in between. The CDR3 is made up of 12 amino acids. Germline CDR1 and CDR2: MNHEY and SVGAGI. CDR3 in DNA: TGTGCCAGCAGAGGTGTCGGGGTAAAGCAGTACTTC. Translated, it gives CASRGVGVKQYF.

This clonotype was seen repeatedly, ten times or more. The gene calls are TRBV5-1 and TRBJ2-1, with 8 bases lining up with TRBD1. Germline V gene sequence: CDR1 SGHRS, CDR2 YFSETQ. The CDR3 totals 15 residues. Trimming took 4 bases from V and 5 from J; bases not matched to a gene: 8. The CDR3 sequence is CASSNYRGRNNEQFF. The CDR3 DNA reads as TGCGCCAGCAGCAATTACAGGGGGAGGAACAATGAGCAGTTCTTC.

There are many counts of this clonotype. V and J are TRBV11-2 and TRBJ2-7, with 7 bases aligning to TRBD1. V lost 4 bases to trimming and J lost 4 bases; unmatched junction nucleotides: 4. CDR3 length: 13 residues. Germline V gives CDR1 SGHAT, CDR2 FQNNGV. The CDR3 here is CASSSGTAYEQYF. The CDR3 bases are TGTGCCAGCAGCTCTGGGACAGCATACGAGCAGTACTTC.

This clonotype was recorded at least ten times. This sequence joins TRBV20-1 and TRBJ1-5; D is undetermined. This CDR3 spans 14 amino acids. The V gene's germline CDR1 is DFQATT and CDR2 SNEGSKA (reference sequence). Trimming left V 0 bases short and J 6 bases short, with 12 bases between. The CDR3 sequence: CSARDAGSGQPQHF. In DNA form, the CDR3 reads TGCAGTGCTAGAGATGCGGGGAGTGGTCAGCCCCAGCATTTT.

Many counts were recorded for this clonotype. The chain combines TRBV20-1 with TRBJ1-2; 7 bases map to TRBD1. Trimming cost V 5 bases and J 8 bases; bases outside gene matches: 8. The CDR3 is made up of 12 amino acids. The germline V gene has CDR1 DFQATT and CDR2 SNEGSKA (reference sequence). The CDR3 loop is CSAGTGVGGYTF. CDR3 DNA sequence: TGCAGTGCTGGCACAGGGGTGGGGGGCTACACCTTC.

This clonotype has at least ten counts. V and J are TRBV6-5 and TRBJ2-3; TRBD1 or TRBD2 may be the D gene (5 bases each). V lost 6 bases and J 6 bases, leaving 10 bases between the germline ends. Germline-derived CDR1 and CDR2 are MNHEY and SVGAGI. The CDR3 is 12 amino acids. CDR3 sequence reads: CASRAGADTQYF. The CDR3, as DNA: TGTGCCAGCAGGGCCGGGGCGGATACGCAGTATTTT.

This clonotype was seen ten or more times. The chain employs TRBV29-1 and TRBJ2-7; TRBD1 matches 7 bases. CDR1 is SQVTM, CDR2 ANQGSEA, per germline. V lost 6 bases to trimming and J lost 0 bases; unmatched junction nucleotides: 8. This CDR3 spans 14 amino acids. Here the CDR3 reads CSVAPGQHSYEQYF. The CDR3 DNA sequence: TGCAGCGTAGCCCCGGGACAGCACTCCTACGAGCAGTACTTC.

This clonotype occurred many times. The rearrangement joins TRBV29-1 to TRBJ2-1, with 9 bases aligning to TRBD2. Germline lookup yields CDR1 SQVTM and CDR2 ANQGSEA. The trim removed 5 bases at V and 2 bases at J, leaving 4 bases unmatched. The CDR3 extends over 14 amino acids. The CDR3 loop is CSVRTSGPYNEQFF. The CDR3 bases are TGCAGCGTTAGAACTAGCGGGCCCTACAATGAGCAGTTCTTC.

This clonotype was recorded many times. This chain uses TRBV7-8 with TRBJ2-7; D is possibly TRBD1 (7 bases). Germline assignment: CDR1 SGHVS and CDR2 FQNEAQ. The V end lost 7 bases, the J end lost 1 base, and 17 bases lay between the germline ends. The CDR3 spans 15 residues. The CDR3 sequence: CASTPWRGRSYEQYF. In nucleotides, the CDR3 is TGTGCCAGCACCCCCTGGAGGGGGCGATCCTACGAGCAGTACTTC.

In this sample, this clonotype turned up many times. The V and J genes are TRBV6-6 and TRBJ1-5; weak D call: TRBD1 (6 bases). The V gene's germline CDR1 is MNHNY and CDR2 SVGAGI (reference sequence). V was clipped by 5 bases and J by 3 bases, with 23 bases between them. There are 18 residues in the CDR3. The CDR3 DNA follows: TGTGCCAGCAGTCCGAACCGGGACACCCGATATGACAATCAGCCCCAGCATTTT. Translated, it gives CASSPNRDTRYDNQPQHF.

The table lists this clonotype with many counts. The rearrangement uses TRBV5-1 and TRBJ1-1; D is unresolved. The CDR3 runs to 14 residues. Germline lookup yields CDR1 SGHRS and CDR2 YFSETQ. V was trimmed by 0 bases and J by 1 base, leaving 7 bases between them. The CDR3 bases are TGCGCCAGCAGCTTGGAACGGGCGAACACTGAAGCTTTCTTT. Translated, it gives CASSLERANTEAFF.

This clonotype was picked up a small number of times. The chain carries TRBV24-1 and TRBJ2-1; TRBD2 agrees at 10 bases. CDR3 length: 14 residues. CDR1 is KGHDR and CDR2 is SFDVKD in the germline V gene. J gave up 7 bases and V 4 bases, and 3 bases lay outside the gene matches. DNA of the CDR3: TGTGCCACCAGTGAAAGCGGGGGGGCGAATGAGCAGTTCTTC. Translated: CATSESGGANEQFF.

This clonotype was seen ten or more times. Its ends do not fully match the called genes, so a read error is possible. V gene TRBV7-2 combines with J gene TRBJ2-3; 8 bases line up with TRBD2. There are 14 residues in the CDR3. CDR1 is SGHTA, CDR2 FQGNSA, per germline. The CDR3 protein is CASSIAGSADTQYF. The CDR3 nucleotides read TGTGCCAGCAGCATAGCGGGGAGCGCAGATACGCAGTATTTT.

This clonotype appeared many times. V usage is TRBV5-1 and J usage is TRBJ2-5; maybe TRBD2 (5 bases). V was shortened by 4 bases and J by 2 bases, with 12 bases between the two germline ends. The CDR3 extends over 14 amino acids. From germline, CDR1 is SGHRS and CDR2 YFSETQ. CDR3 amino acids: CASSTGLGQETQYF. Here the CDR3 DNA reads TGCGCCAGCAGCACCGGACTGGGGCAAGAGACCCAGTACTTC. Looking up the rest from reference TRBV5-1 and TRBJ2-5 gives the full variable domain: KAGVTQTPRYLIKTRGQQVTLSCSPISGHRSVSWYQQTPGQGLQFLFEYFSETQRNKGNFPGRFSGRQFSNSRSEMNVSTLELGDSALYLCASSTGLGQETQYFGPGTRLLVL.

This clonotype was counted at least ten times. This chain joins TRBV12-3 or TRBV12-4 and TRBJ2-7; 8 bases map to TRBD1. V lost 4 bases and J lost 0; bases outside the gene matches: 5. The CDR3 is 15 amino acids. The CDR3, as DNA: TGTGCCAGCAGTTCGGGACAGGCGCCCTCCTACGAGCAGTACTTC. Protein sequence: CASSSGQAPSYEQYF.

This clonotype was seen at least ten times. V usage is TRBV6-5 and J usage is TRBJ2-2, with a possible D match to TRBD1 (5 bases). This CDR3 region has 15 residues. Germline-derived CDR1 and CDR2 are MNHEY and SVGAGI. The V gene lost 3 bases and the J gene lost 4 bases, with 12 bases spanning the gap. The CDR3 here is CASSYPGQGTGELFF. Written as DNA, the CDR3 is TGTGCCAGCAGTTATCCAGGGCAGGGCACCGGGGAGCTGTTTTTT.

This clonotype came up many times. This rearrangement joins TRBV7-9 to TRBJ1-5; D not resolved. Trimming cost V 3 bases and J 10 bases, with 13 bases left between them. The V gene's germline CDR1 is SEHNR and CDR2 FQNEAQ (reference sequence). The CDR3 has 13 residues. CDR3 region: CASSFGPPRPQHF. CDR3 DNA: TGTGCCAGCAGCTTCGGTCCCCCGCGACCCCAGCATTTT.

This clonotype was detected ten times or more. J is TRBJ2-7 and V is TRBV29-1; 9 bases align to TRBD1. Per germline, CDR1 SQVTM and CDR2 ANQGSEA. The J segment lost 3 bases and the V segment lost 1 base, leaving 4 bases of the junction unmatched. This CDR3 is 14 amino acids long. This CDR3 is CSVEVSTGGYEQYF. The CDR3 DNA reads TGCAGCGTTGAAGTATCGACAGGGGGCTACGAGCAGTACTTC.